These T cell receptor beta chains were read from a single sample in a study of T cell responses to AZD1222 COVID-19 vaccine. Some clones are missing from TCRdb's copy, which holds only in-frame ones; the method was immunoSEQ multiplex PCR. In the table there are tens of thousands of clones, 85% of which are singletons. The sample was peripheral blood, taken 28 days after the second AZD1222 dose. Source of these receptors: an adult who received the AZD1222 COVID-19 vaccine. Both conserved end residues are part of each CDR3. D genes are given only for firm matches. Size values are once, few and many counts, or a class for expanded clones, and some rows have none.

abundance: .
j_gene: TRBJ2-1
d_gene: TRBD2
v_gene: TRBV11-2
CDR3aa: CASSSPRRRGGNEQFF
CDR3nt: TGTGCCAGCAGCTCCCCGAGGAGGCGGGGGGGCAATGAGCAGTTCTTC

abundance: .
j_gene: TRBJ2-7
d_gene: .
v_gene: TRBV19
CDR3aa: CASSQGFSSYEQYF
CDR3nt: TGTGCCAGTAGTCAGGGCTTTTCCTCCTACGAGCAGTACTTC

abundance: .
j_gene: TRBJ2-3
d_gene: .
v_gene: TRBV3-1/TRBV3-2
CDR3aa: CASSQDHSTDTQYF
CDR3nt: TGTGCCAGCAGCCAAGATCACAGCACAGATACGCAGTATTTT

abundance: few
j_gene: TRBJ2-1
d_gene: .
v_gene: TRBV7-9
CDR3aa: CASSLALGDYNEQFF
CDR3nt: TGTGCCAGCAGCTTAGCCCTAGGCGATTACAATGAGCAGTTCTTC

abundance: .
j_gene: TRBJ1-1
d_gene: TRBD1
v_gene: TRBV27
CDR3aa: CASRRTGTGGAGGSNTEAFF
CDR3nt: TGTGCCAGCAGACGCACCGGGACAGGGGGCGCAGGGGGTTCGAACACTGAAGCTTTCTTT

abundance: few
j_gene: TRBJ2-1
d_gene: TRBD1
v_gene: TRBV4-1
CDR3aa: CASSHQTGLYNEQFF
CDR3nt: TGCGCCAGCAGCCACCAGACAGGGTTGTACAATGAGCAGTTCTTC

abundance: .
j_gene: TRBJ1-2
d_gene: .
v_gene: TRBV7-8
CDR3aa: CASSLQGYGYTF
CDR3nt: TGTGCCAGCAGCTTACAAGGCTATGGCTACACCTTC

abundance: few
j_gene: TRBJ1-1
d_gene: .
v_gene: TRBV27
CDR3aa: CASSLGTEAFF
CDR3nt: TGTGCCAGCAGTTTAGGGACTGAAGCTTTCTTT

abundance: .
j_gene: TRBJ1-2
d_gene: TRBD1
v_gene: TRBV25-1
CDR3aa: CASSWDRGSGYTF
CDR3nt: TGTGCCAGCAGTTGGGACAGGGGTTCTGGCTACACCTTC

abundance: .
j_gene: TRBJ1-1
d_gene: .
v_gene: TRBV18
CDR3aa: CASSPLQGRNTEAFF
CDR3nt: TGTGCCAGCTCACCTCTGCAGGGTCGGAACACTGAAGCTTTCTTT

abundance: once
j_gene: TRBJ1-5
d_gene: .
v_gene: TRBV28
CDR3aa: CASSLGWASNQPQHF
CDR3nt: TGTGCCAGCAGTTTAGGGTGGGCCAGCAATCAGCCCCAGCATTTT

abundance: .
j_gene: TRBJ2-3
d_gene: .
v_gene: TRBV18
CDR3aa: CASSPPEQGGDTQYF
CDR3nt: TGTGCCAGCTCACCACCGGAACAGGGAGGGGATACGCAGTATTTT

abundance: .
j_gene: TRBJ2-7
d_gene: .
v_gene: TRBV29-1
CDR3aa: CSVGSAGLYEQYF
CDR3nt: TGCAGCGTTGGATCCGCGGGGCTCTACGAGCAGTACTTC

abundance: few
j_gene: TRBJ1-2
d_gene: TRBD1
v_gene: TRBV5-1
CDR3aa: CASSLTGANYGYTF
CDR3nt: TGCGCCAGCAGCTTGACAGGGGCTAACTATGGCTACACCTTC

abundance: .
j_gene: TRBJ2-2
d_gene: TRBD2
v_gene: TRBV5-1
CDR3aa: CASSTGLALNTGELFF
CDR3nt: TGCGCCAGCAGCACGGGACTAGCCCTGAACACCGGGGAGCTGTTTTTT

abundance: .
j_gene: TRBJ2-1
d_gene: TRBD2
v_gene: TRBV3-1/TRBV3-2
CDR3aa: CASSQGLAGTEQFF
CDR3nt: TGTGCCAGCAGCCAAGGACTAGCGGGGACTGAGCAGTTCTTC

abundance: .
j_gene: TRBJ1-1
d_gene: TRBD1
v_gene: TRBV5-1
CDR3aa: CASSLDRGDTEAFF
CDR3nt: TGCGCCAGCAGCTTGGACAGGGGAGACACTGAAGCTTTCTTT

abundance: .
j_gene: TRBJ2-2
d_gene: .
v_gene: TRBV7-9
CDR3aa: CASSLAILWSGELFF
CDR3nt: TGTGCCAGCAGCTTAGCAATTCTTTGGTCCGGGGAGCTGTTTTTT

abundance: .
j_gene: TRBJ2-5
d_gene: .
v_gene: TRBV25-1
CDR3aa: CASSEETQYF
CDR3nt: TGTGCCAGCAGTGAAGAGACCCAGTACTTC

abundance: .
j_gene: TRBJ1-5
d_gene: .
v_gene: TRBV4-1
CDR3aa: CASSQSGGGNQPQHF
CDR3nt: TGCGCCAGCAGCCAAAGTGGAGGGGGAAATCAGCCCCAGCATTTT

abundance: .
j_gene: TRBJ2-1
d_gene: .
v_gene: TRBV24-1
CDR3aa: CATSDRTSLGQFF
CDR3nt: TGTGCCACCAGTGATCGGACGTCGTTGGGGCAGTTCTTC

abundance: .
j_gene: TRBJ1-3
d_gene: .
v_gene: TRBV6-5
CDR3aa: CASSSFGTGNTIYF
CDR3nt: TGTGCCAGCAGTTCTTTTGGGACTGGAAACACCATATATTTT

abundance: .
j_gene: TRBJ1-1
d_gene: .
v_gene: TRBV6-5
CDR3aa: CASSYTPGGYTEAFF
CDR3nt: TGTGCCAGCAGTTACACCCCCGGCGGATACACTGAAGCTTTCTTT

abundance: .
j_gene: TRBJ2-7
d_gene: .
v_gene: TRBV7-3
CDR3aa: CAIRPSYEQYF
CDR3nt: TGTGCCATCCGTCCCTCCTACGAGCAGTACTTC

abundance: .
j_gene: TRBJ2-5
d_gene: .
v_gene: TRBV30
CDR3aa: CAWSVVGMGSQETQYF
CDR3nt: TGTGCCTGGAGTGTAGTCGGTATGGGCAGCCAAGAGACCCAGTACTTC

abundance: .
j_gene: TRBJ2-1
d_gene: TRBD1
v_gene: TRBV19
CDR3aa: CASSNWDRAGNEQFF
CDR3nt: TGTGCCAGTAGTAACTGGGACAGGGCGGGTAATGAGCAGTTCTTC

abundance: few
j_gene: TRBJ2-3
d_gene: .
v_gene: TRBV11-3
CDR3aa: CASSGGPENTQYF
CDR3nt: TGTGCCAGCAGCGGAGGGCCGGAAAATACGCAGTATTTT

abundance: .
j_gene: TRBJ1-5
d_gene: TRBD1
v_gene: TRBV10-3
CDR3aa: CAISETGGWEQPQHF
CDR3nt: TGTGCCATCAGTGAGACAGGGGGCTGGGAGCAGCCCCAGCATTTT

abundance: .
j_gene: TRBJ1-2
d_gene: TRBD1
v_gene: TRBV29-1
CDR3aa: CSTRLGQGSSGYTF
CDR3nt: TGCAGCACCCGCCTTGGACAGGGGTCATCTGGCTACACCTTC

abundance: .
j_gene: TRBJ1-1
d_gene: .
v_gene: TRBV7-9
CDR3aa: CASSLRENTEAFF
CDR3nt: TGTGCCAGCAGCTTGCGGGAGAACACTGAAGCTTTCTTT

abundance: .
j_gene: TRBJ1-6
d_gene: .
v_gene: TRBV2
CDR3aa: CATTDNYNSPLHF
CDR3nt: TGTGCCACCACGGACAACTATAATTCACCCCTCCACTTT

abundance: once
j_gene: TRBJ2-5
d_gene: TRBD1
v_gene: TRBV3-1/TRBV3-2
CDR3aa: CASSQDLQGLGETQYF
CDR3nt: TGTGCCAGCAGCCAAGATTTACAGGGGCTCGGGGAGACCCAGTACTTC

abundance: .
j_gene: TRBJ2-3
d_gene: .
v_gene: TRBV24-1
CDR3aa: CATSDPVFWDTQYF
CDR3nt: TGTGCCACCAGTGACCCCGTGTTCTGGGATACGCAGTATTTT

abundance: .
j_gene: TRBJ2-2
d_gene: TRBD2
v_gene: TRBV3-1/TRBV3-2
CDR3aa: CASTRTSVGELFF
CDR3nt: TGTGCCAGCACCAGGACTAGCGTCGGGGAGCTGTTTTTT

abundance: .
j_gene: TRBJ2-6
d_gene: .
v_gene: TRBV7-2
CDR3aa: CASSLGGSGANVLTF
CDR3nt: TGTGCCAGCAGCTTAGGTGGCTCTGGGGCCAACGTCCTGACTTTC